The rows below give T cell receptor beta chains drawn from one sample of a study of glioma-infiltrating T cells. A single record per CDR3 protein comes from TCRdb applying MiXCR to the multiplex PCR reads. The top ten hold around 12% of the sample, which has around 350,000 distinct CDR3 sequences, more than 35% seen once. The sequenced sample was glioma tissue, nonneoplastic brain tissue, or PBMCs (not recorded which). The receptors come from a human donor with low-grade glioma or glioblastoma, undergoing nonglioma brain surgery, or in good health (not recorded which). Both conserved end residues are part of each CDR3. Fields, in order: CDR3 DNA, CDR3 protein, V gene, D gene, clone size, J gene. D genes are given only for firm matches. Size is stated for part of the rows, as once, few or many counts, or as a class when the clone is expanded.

CDR3nt: TGTGCCAGCAGCACCCCGGGACAGGGGATTGGTTTGGCAGATACGCAGTATTTT; CDR3aa: CASSTPGQGIGLADTQYF; v_gene: TRBV6-1; d_gene: TRBD1; abundance: many; j_gene: TRBJ2-3
CDR3nt: TGTGCCAGCAGTTCGACGTGGACAGGGTTGAATTCGTACCAGAACACTGAAGCTTTCTTT; CDR3aa: CASSSTWTGLNSYQNTEAFF; v_gene: TRBV28; d_gene: TRBD1; abundance: few; j_gene: TRBJ1-1
CDR3nt: TGCAGTGCACCGGACAGGTCTCCCTACGAGCAGTACTTC; CDR3aa: CSAPDRSPYEQYF; v_gene: TRBV20-1; d_gene: TRBD1; abundance: -; j_gene: TRBJ2-7
CDR3nt: TGTGCCAGCAGTTTGGCCAGGGGCAACACTTATGGCTACACCTTC; CDR3aa: CASSLARGNTYGYTF; v_gene: TRBV28; d_gene: -; abundance: few; j_gene: TRBJ1-2
CDR3nt: TGTGCCAGCAGTTTACCCCCGGGGCGGGTCGCTAACTATGGCTACACCTTC; CDR3aa: CASSLPPGRVANYGYTF; v_gene: TRBV28; d_gene: -; abundance: many; j_gene: TRBJ1-2
CDR3nt: TGTGCCATCAGTGACAGGGAGGAGACCCAGTACTTC; CDR3aa: CAISDREETQYF; v_gene: TRBV28; d_gene: TRBD1; abundance: -; j_gene: TRBJ2-5
CDR3nt: TGCAGTGCTAGACTAACAGGGAAAGAGACCCAGTACTTC; CDR3aa: CSARLTGKETQYF; v_gene: TRBV20-1; d_gene: -; abundance: many; j_gene: TRBJ2-5
CDR3nt: TGTGCCACCAGCAGACCAGGACTACTCTACGAGCAGTACTTC; CDR3aa: CATSRPGLLYEQYF; v_gene: TRBV15; d_gene: -; abundance: many; j_gene: TRBJ2-7
CDR3nt: TGTGCCAGCAGCTTGGTGGCGGGATGGGCCTACAATGAGCAGTTCTTC; CDR3aa: CASSLVAGWAYNEQFF; v_gene: TRBV5-4; d_gene: -; abundance: -; j_gene: TRBJ2-1
CDR3nt: TGTGCCAGCAGCGCCGGACTAGCGGGTCCATCTGAGCAGTACTTC; CDR3aa: CASSAGLAGPSEQYF; v_gene: TRBV9; d_gene: TRBD2; abundance: -; j_gene: TRBJ2-7
CDR3nt: TGTGCCAGCCGATCCGAAACAGGGGGTACCTATGGCTACACCTTC; CDR3aa: CASRSETGGTYGYTF; v_gene: TRBV6-1; d_gene: TRBD1; abundance: many; j_gene: TRBJ1-2
CDR3nt: TGCGCCAGCAAAGTCACTAGCGGTCAAGAGACCCAGTACTTC; CDR3aa: CASKVTSGQETQYF; v_gene: TRBV5-1; d_gene: TRBD2; abundance: -; j_gene: TRBJ2-5
CDR3nt: TGTGCCAGCAGCCTAGCGGGAGAAGCAGATACGCAGTATTTT; CDR3aa: CASSLAGEADTQYF; v_gene: TRBV28; d_gene: TRBD2; abundance: many; j_gene: TRBJ2-3
CDR3nt: TGTGCCACCAGTGATTTGAGAGGAGACAATGAGCAGTTCTTC; CDR3aa: CATSDLRGDNEQFF; v_gene: TRBV24-1; d_gene: -; abundance: -; j_gene: TRBJ2-1
CDR3nt: TGTGCCAGCAGCTTGGGGACAGGGTTCTATGAGCAGTTCTTC; CDR3aa: CASSLGTGFYEQFF; v_gene: TRBV5-1; d_gene: TRBD1; abundance: -; j_gene: TRBJ2-1
CDR3nt: TGTGCCAGCAGTTGGGACACCGGGGAGCTGTTTTTT; CDR3aa: CASSWDTGELFF; v_gene: TRBV6-2/TRBV6-3; d_gene: -; abundance: many; j_gene: TRBJ2-2
CDR3nt: TGTGCCAGCAGTTTCGGGTGGTCTTTGGGCAATGAGCAGTTATTC; CDR3aa: CASSFGWSLGNEQLF; v_gene: TRBV28; d_gene: -; abundance: -; j_gene: TRBJ2-1
CDR3nt: TGTGCCAGCAGCTCGGACTGGGCCGAAGATACGCAGTATTTT; CDR3aa: CASSSDWAEDTQYF; v_gene: TRBV7-2; d_gene: -; abundance: few; j_gene: TRBJ2-3
CDR3nt: TGTGCCAGCAGTGTCACGGAGAGGGGCACAGATACGCAGTATTTT; CDR3aa: CASSVTERGTDTQYF; v_gene: TRBV6-1; d_gene: -; abundance: many; j_gene: TRBJ2-3
CDR3nt: TGTGCCAGCAGCTTATTTAGGACAGGGTCCTACGAGCAGTACTTC; CDR3aa: CASSLFRTGSYEQYF; v_gene: TRBV7-8; d_gene: TRBD1; abundance: -; j_gene: TRBJ2-7
CDR3nt: TGTGCCAGCAACTTAGTAGTCGACAGGTTGCCCTACGAGCAGTACTTC; CDR3aa: CASNLVVDRLPYEQYF; v_gene: TRBV7-2; d_gene: -; abundance: few; j_gene: TRBJ2-7
CDR3nt: TGCAGTGCTAGAGATCGGCAGGGCTCAGGGGAGACCCAGTACTTC; CDR3aa: CSARDRQGSGETQYF; v_gene: TRBV20-1; d_gene: -; abundance: few; j_gene: TRBJ2-5
CDR3nt: TGTGCCAGCAGTTTACCTCGGACGTTGGCCGGGGAGCTGTTTTTT; CDR3aa: CASSLPRTLAGELFF; v_gene: TRBV12-3/TRBV12-4; d_gene: -; abundance: -; j_gene: TRBJ2-2
CDR3nt: TGTGCCAGCAGCTTTGGGGTAGGGAACACCGGGGAGCTGTTTTTT; CDR3aa: CASSFGVGNTGELFF; v_gene: TRBV7-2; d_gene: -; abundance: once; j_gene: TRBJ2-2
CDR3nt: TGTGCCATCAGTTACAGGCCTGGAAACACCATATATTTT; CDR3aa: CAISYRPGNTIYF; v_gene: TRBV10-3; d_gene: -; abundance: few; j_gene: TRBJ1-3
CDR3nt: TGTGCCTCCGCGAGGGGTCTAGCGGGGAGGTTCAATGAGCAGTACTTC; CDR3aa: CASARGLAGRFNEQYF; v_gene: TRBV25-1; d_gene: TRBD2; abundance: -; j_gene: TRBJ2-7
CDR3nt: TGTGCCAGCAGCCCAGGGTTTCGCGATCAGCCCCAGCATTTT; CDR3aa: CASSPGFRDQPQHF; v_gene: TRBV6-2/TRBV6-3; d_gene: -; abundance: once; j_gene: TRBJ1-5